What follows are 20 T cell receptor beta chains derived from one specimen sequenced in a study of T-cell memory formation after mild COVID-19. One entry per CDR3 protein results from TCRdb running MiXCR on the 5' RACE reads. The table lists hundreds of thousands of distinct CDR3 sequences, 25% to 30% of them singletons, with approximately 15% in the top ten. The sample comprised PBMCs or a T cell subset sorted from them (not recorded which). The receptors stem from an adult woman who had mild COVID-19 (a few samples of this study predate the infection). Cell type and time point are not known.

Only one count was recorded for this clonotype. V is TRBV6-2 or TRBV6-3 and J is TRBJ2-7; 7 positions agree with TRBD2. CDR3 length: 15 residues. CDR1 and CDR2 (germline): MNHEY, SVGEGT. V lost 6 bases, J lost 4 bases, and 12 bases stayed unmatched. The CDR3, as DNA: TGTGCCAGCAGCCTACTTGGGGGGGTATCGTACGAGCAGTACTTC. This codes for CASSLLGGVSYEQYF.

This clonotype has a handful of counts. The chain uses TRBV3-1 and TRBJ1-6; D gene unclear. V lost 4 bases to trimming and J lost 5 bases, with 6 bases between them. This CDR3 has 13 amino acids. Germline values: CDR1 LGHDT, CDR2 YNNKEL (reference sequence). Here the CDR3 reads CASSLTHNSPLHF. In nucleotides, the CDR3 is TGTGCCAGCAGCCTCACTCATAATTCACCCCTCCACTTT.

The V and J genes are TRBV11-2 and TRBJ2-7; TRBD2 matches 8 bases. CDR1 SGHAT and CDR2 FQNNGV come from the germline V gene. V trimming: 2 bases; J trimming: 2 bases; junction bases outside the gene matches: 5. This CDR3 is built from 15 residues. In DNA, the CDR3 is TGTGCCAGCAGCTTAACTGACGGGGGGGCCTACGAGCAGTACTTC. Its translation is CASSLTDGGAYEQYF.

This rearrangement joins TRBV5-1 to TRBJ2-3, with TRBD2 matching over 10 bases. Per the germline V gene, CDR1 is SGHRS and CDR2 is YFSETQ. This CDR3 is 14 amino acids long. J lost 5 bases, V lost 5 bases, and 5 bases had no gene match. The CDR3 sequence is CASRAGGPIDTQYF. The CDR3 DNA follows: TGCGCCAGCAGAGCGGGAGGGCCGATAGATACGCAGTATTTT.

The CDR3 sequence: CASSQVGTVQYF. CDR3 nucleotide sequence: TGCGCCAGCAGCCAAGTTGGGACGGTTCAGTACTTC. The chain links TRBV4-1 to TRBJ2-4; D is perhaps TRBD1 or TRBD2 (5 bases each). CDR3 length: 12 residues. V lost 1 base to trimming and J lost 11 bases, with 9 bases between them. Looked up from germline, CDR1 is MGHRA and CDR2 is YSYEKL.

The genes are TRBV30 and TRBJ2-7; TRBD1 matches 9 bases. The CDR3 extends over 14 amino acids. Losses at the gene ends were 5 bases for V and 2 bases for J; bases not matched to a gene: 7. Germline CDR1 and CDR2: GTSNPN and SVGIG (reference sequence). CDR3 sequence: CAWLPGQGPYEQYF. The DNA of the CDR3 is TGTGCCTGGCTACCGGGACAGGGACCCTACGAGCAGTACTTC.

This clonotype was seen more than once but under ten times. CDR3 sequence (DNA): TGCAGCGTTGCCCGGGGGCGCGGCTCCTACGAGCAGTACTTC. This codes for CSVARGRGSYEQYF. The rearrangement joins TRBV29-1 to TRBJ2-7, with D perhaps assigned TRBD1 or TRBD2 (6 bases each). The CDR3 is 14 residues long. Trimming left V 4 bases short and J 0 bases short, with 13 bases between. Per the germline V gene, CDR1 is SQVTM and CDR2 is ANQGSEA.

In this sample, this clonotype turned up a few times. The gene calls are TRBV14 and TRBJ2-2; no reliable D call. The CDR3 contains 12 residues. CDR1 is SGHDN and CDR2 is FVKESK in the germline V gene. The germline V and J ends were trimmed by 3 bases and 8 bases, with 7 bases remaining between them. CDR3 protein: CASSQERGELFF. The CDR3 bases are TGTGCCAGCAGCCAGGAAAGGGGGGAGCTGTTTTTT.

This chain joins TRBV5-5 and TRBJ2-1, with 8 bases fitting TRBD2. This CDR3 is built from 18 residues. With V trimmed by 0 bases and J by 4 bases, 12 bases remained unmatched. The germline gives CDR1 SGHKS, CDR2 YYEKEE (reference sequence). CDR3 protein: CASSLVTSVRQQYNEQFF. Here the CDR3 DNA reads TGTGCCAGCAGCTTGGTGACTAGCGTACGACAACAATACAATGAGCAGTTCTTC. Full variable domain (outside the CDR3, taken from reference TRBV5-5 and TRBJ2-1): DAGVTQSPTHLIKTRGQQVTLRCSPISGHKSVSWYQQVLGQGPQFIFQYYEKEERGRGNFPDRFSARQFPNYSSELNVNALLLGDSALYLCASSLVTSVRQQYNEQFFGPGTRLTVL.

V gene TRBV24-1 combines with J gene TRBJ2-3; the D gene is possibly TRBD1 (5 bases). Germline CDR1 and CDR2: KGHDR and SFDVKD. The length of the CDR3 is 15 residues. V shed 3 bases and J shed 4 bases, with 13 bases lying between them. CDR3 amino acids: CATSDRSQGPDTQYF. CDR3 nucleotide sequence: TGTGCCACCAGTGATAGGTCTCAGGGCCCAGATACGCAGTATTTT.

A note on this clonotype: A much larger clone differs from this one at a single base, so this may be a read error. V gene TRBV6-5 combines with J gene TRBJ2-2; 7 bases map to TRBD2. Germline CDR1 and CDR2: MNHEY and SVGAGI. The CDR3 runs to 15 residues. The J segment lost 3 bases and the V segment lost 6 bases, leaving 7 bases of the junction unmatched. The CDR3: CASSQAGSDTGELFF. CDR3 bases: TGTGCCAGCAGCCAAGCGGGGTCGGACACCGGGGAGCTGTTTTTT.

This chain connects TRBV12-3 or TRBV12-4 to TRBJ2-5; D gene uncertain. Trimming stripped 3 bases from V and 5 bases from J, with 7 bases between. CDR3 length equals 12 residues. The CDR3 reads CASSLNRETQYF. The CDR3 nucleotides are TGTGCCAGCAGTTTGAATCGCGAGACCCAGTACTTC.

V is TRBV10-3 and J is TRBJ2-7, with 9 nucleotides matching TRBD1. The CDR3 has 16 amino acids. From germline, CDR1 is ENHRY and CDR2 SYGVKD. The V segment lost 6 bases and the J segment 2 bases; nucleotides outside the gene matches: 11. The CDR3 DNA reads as TGTGCCATCAGCGGCACCGGGACAGGGATCGCCTACGAGCAGTACTTC. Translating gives CAISGTGTGIAYEQYF.

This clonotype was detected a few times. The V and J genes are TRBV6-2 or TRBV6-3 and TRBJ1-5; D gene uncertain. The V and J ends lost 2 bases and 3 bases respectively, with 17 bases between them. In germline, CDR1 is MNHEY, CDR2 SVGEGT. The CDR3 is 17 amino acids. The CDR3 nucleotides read TGTGCCAGCAGTTACCCCCCGGGAGGTTTTGACAATCAGCCCCAGCATTTT. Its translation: CASSYPPGGFDNQPQHF.

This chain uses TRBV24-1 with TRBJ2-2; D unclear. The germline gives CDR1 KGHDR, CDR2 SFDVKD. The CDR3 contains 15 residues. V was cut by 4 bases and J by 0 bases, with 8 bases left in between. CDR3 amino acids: CATSERVANTGELFF. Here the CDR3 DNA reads TGTGCCACCAGTGAACGAGTGGCGAACACCGGGGAGCTGTTTTTT.

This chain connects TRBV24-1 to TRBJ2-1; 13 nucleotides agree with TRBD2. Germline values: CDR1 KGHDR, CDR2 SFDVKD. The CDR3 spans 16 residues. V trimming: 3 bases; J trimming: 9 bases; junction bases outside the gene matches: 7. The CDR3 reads CATSDVGLAGEAEQFF. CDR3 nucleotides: TGTGCCACCAGTGATGTCGGACTAGCGGGAGAGGCTGAGCAGTTCTTC.

The CDR3 region has the DNA TGTGCCAGCAGCCCCGGGTTTAGGTCCTACGAGCAGTACTTC. It is translated as CASSPGFRSYEQYF. V gene TRBV12-3 or TRBV12-4 combines with J gene TRBJ2-7; D remains unclear. The CDR3 extends over 14 amino acids. The V end was cut by 6 bases, the J end by 1 base, with 13 bases between.

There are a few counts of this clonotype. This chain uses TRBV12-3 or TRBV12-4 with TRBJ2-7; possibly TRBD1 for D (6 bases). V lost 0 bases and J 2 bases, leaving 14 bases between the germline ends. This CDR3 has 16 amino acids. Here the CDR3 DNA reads TGTGCCAGCAGTTTAGCGGGGATGAGGGGGACCTACGAGCAGTACTTC. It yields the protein CASSLAGMRGTYEQYF.

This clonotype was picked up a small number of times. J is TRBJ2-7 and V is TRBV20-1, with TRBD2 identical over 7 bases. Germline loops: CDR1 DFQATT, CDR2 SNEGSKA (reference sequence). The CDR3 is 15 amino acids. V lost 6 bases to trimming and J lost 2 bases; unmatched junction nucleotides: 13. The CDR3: CSAKARLAAAYEQYF. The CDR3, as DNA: TGCAGTGCCAAAGCCAGGCTAGCGGCTGCCTACGAGCAGTACTTC.

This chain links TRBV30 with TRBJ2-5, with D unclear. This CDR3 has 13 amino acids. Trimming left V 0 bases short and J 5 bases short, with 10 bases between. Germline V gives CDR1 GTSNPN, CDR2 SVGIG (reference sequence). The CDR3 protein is CAWSVPVRETQYF. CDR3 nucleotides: TGTGCCTGGAGTGTACCGGTCAGGGAGACCCAGTACTTC.